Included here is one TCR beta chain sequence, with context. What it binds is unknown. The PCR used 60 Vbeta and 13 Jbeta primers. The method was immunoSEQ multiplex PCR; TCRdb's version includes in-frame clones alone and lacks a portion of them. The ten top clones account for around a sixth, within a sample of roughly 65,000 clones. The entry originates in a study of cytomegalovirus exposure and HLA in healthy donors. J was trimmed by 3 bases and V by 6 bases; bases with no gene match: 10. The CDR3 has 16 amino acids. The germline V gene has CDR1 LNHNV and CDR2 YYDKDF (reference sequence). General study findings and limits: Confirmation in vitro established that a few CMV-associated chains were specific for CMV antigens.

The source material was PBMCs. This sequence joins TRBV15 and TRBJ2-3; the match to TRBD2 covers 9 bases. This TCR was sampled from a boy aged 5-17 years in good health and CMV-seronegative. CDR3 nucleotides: TGTGCCACCAGTCCAGCGGGGGGAATGCAGACAGATACGCAGTATTTT. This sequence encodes CATSPAGGMQTDTQYF. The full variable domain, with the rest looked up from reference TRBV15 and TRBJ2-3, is DAMVIQNPRYQVTQFGKPVTLSCSQTLNHNVMYWYQQKSSQAPKLLFHYYDKDFNNEADTPDNFQSRRPNTSFCFLDIRSPGLGDTAMYLCATSPAGGMQTDTQYFGPGTRLTVL.